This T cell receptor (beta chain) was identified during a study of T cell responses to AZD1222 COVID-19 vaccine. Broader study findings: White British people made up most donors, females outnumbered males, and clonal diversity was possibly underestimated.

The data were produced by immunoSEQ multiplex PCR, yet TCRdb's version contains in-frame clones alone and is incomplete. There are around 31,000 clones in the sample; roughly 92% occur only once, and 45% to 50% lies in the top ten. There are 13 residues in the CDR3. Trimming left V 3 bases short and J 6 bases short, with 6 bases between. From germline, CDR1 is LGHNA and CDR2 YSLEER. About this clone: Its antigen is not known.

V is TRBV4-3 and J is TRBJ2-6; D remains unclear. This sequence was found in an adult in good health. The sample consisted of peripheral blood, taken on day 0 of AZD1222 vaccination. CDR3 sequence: CASSQVSANVLTF. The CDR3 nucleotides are TGCGCCAGCAGCCAGGTTTCGGCCAACGTCCTGACTTTC.